Below are 31 T cell receptor beta chains sequenced from a single sample in a study of beta chain features in type 1 diabetes. Findings of the study overall: Type 1 diabetes patients had TCRB CDR3s that were shorter (moderately but significantly so) in all four CD4+ subsets.

Their recognized antigens are unknown. All of the isolated RNA was reverse transcribed, so expressed TCRB transcripts were sequenced. The data were produced by immunoSEQ multiplex PCR, yet TCRdb's version contains in-frame clones alone and is incomplete. Seen here are a few hundred thousand clones, around 13% observed once, and the top ten hold around 0.019%. The sample comprised naive CD4+ T cells from blood. The receptors come from a man aged 25 to 45 with type 1 diabetes.

The count of this clone is one. The chain joins TRBV6-6 to TRBJ2-3; TRBD1 might be the D (6 bases). The germline CDR1 and CDR2 sequences are MNHNY and SVGAGI (reference sequence). V was clipped by 7 bases and J by 3 bases, with 14 bases between them. The CDR3 covers 14 residues. The CDR3 coding sequence is TGTGCCAGCACTTCAAAGGGGGTGACAGATACGCAGTATTTT. It is translated as CASTSKGVTDTQYF.

This chain joins TRBV9 and TRBJ1-2, with 7 bases identical to TRBD1. The CDR3 contains 16 residues. The junction had 15 bases not matched to a gene; V was cut back by 4 bases and J by 6 bases. Germline V gives CDR1 SGDLS, CDR2 YYNGEE. In nucleotides, the CDR3 is TGTGCCAGCAGCCCCCGGGACAGTCCTCCGGGTAATGGCTACACCTTC. Amino acids: CASSPRDSPPGNGYTF.

The genes are TRBV30 and TRBJ1-1; a possible D gene is TRBD1 (6 bases). Germline assignment: CDR1 GTSNPN and CDR2 SVGIG (reference sequence). V gave up 1 base and J gave up 3 bases, with 6 bases separating them. The CDR3 consists of 12 residues. The CDR3 loop reads CAWSGGHTEAFF. CDR3 bases: TGTGCCTGGAGTGGGGGGCACACTGAAGCTTTCTTT.

The chain uses TRBV6-5 and TRBJ1-5; D is undetermined. The CDR3 totals 13 residues. V lost 5 bases and J lost 4, with 9 bases in between. Germline-derived CDR1 and CDR2 are MNHEY and SVGAGI. The CDR3 bases are TGTGCCAGCAGTGAGCGGTGGAATCAGCCCCAGCATTTT. Amino acid sequence: CASSERWNQPQHF.

This clone was found a few times. The gene calls are TRBV15 and TRBJ2-2; 13 nucleotides line up with TRBD2. Per the germline V gene, CDR1 is LNHNV and CDR2 is YYDKDF (reference sequence). Germline trimming cut 5 bases from V and 4 bases from J; bases unmatched to any gene: 7. The CDR3 has 17 amino acids. The CDR3 sequence is CATSRGLAGDSTGELFF. CDR3 DNA: TGTGCCACCAGCCGAGGACTAGCGGGGGATTCCACCGGGGAGCTGTTTTTT.

V usage is TRBV15 and J usage is TRBJ2-7; no firm D call. In germline, CDR1 is LNHNV, CDR2 YYDKDF (reference sequence). The CDR3 runs 13 residues. V was cut by 0 bases and J by 2 bases, with 5 bases left in between. Here the CDR3 DNA reads TGTGCCACCAGCAGAGAGTACACCTACGAGCAGTACTTC. Amino acids: CATSREYTYEQYF.

The V and J genes are TRBV29-1 and TRBJ2-2; 8 nucleotides line up with TRBD2. The CDR3 is 16 residues long. V was pared by 1 base and J by 5 bases, with 9 bases of the junction left unmatched. CDR1 and CDR2 (germline): SQVTM, ANQGSEA. Here the CDR3 reads CSVEVAGRAWTGELFF. The CDR3 DNA is TGCAGCGTTGAAGTGGCCGGGAGGGCCTGGACCGGGGAGCTGTTTTTT.

This clone was counted a few times. V is TRBV5-1 and J is TRBJ2-7; 13 nucleotides line up with TRBD2. V trimming: 5 bases; J trimming: 3 bases; junction bases outside the gene matches: 5. CDR1 is SGHRS, CDR2 YFSETQ, per germline. This CDR3 is 15 amino acids long. The CDR3 DNA follows: TGCGCCAGCAGAACAGGGACTAGCGGGATCTACGAGCAGTACTTC. Translated, it gives CASRTGTSGIYEQYF.

This clone has more than one count but fewer than ten. The V and J genes are TRBV28 and TRBJ2-3; 10 bases are a match to TRBD2. The J segment lost 4 bases and the V segment lost 7 bases, leaving 11 bases of the junction unmatched. Germline V gene data show CDR1 as MDHEN and CDR2 as SYDVKM. This CDR3 has 16 amino acids. The CDR3 nucleotides read TGTGCCAGCACCCGCGGGGCTAGCGGGAGTGCAGATACGCAGTATTTT. Amino acid sequence: CASTRGASGSADTQYF.

DNA for the CDR3: TGTGCCAGCAGTGTGGGTCGAGGCACTGAAGCTTTCTTT. Translated: CASSVGRGTEAFF. V and J are TRBV2 and TRBJ1-1, with no clear D. The CDR3 extends over 13 amino acids. The germline V and J ends were trimmed by 4 bases and 4 bases, with 10 bases remaining between them. Germline CDR1 is SNHLY and CDR2 is FYNNEI.

The CDR3 coding sequence is TGTGCCAGCTCACCCCCGGACAGGGGGAAGACTGAAGCTTTCTTT. Its protein product is CASSPPDRGKTEAFF. V and J are TRBV18 and TRBJ1-1; 10 bases line up with TRBD1. Germline V gene data show CDR1 as KGHSH and CDR2 as LQKENI. This CDR3 is built from 15 residues. The ends lost 3 bases at V and 5 bases at J; junction bases unmatched: 6.

This clone was seen a handful of times. CDR3 in amino acids: CASSLRRGSGTDTQYF. CDR3 in DNA: TGTGCCAGCAGTTTACGCCGGGGATCGGGCACAGATACGCAGTATTTT. The V call is TRBV27, the J call TRBJ2-3, with D perhaps matching TRBD2 (5 bases). Germline V gene lookup returns CDR1 MNHEY and CDR2 SMNVEV (reference sequence). Trimming removed 2 bases at V and 1 base at J, with 13 bases between. This CDR3 region has 16 residues.

A few counts support this clone. This chain joins TRBV5-6 and TRBJ1-1, with TRBD1 matching over 8 bases. CDR3 length: 17 residues. Germline-derived CDR1 and CDR2 are SGHDT and YYEEEE. With 0 bases clipped from V and 5 bases from J, the junction kept 12 bases outside the gene matches. CDR3 in amino acids: CASSLGTGGRLETEAFF. The CDR3 DNA sequence: TGTGCCAGCAGCTTGGGTACAGGGGGGCGCTTAGAAACTGAAGCTTTCTTT.

This rearrangement joins TRBV6-6 to TRBJ1-1; possible D gene TRBD1, 6 bases. This CDR3 spans 12 amino acids. Germline values: CDR1 MNHNY, CDR2 SVGAGI (reference sequence). With 8 bases removed from V and 3 bases from J, the gap between germline ends came to 10 bases. The CDR3 nucleotides are TGTGCCAGCGGAACAGGGTACACTGAAGCTTTCTTT. This codes for CASGTGYTEAFF.

This clone was counted a few times. J is TRBJ2-3 and V is TRBV23-1, with TRBD1 matching over 11 bases. TRBV23-1 is given ORF status, its function remaining uncertain. The CDR3 has 17 amino acids. Trimming cost V 3 bases and J 4 bases; bases outside gene matches: 9. CDR3 nucleotide sequence: TGCGCCAGCAGTCAGCGCCACCGGGACAGGGGGGCAGATACGCAGTATTTT. Translating gives CASSQRHRDRGADTQYF.

This clone was seen only a few times. The V and J genes are TRBV10-3 and TRBJ2-2; tentatively, D is TRBD1 (5 bases). Trimming pared 2 bases from V and 0 bases from J, leaving 7 bases between. This CDR3 is 15 amino acids long. The germline gives CDR1 ENHRY, CDR2 SYGVKD. Here the CDR3 reads CAISEGRANTGELFF. CDR3 nucleotides: TGTGCCATCAGTGAGGGCAGGGCGAACACCGGGGAGCTGTTTTTT.

The V gene is TRBV5-1, the J gene TRBJ2-2, with 9 bases matching TRBD1. Trimming at V came to 4 bases and at J to 5 bases, leaving 12 bases not matched to a gene. CDR3 length: 17 residues. The germline gives CDR1 SGHRS, CDR2 YFSETQ. The CDR3 sequence: CASSAENRGQATGELFF. The CDR3 region has the DNA TGCGCCAGCAGCGCGGAAAACAGGGGGCAAGCGACCGGGGAGCTGTTTTTT.

The chain links TRBV4-1 to TRBJ2-2; D gene ambiguous. The CDR3 runs 16 residues. Germline assignment: CDR1 MGHRA and CDR2 YSYEKL. Trimming cost V 1 base and J 2 bases, with 11 bases left between them. This CDR3 reads CASSQGGHLNTGELFF. The CDR3 nucleotides read TGCGCCAGCAGCCAAGGAGGCCACCTTAACACCGGGGAGCTGTTTTTT.

The CDR3 sequence is CASSRQGSHEQYF. The DNA of the CDR3 is TGCGCCAGCAGTCGTCAGGGGTCCCACGAGCAGTACTTC. The rearrangement links TRBV10-2 to TRBJ2-7; D might be TRBD1 (6 bases). This CDR3 is 13 amino acids long. In germline, CDR1 is WSHSY, CDR2 SAAADI. The V end lost 5 bases, the J end lost 5 bases, and 13 bases lay between the germline ends.

J is TRBJ1-2 and V is TRBV14; 8 nucleotides agree with TRBD1. The germline CDR1 and CDR2 sequences are SGHDN and FVKESK. V was clipped by 4 bases and J by 4 bases; unmatched bases: 8. The length of the CDR3 is 15 residues. The CDR3 bases are TGTGCCAGCAGCCCCAGGGGGCCAGGCTTCTATGGCTACACCTTC. It specifies CASSPRGPGFYGYTF. Together with reference TRBV14 and TRBJ1-2, the CDR3 gives the full variable domain: EAGVTQFPSHSVIEKGQTVTLRCDPISGHDNLYWYRRVMGKEIKFLLHFVKESKQDESGMPNNRFLAERTGGTYSTLKVQPAELEDSGVYFCASSPRGPGFYGYTFGSGTRLTVV.

This clone was recorded a few times. V gene TRBV5-4 combines with J gene TRBJ2-1; TRBD2 matches 10 bases. Germline V gives CDR1 SGHNT, CDR2 YYREEE (reference sequence). With 4 bases clipped from V and 7 bases from J, the junction kept 8 bases outside the gene matches. CDR3 length: 15 amino acids. The CDR3 loop reads CASSPGLAIVNEQFF. As DNA, the CDR3 is TGTGCCAGCAGCCCGGGACTAGCGATAGTGAATGAGCAGTTCTTC.

The rearrangement links TRBV15 to TRBJ1-1, with 7 bases fitting TRBD1. Looked up from germline, CDR1 is LNHNV and CDR2 is YYDKDF (reference sequence). V gave up 9 bases and J gave up 3 bases; unmatched junction bases: 10. The CDR3 has 14 amino acids. The CDR3 sequence is CATTRDREYTEAFF. The CDR3 DNA sequence: TGTGCCACGACCCGGGACAGAGAGTACACTGAAGCTTTCTTT.

The table lists this clone with a few counts. A read error may account for a junction end that differs from germline. The rearrangement links TRBV6-1 to TRBJ1-4, with TRBD1 as a possible D gene (5 bases). The CDR3 has 13 residues. In germline, CDR1 is MNHNS, CDR2 SASEGT. The CDR3 DNA reads TGTGCCAGCAGTGAACGGGCGGGGGAGACGAAGGATTTT. Protein sequence: CASSERAGETKDF.

In its sample, this clone was seen a few times. The chain couples TRBV14 to TRBJ1-2, with 7 bases matching TRBD1. The ends lost 2 bases at V and 6 bases at J; junction bases unmatched: 12. The germline V gene has CDR1 SGHDN and CDR2 FVKESK. The CDR3 covers 16 residues. The CDR3 is CASSQTRQGPLDGYTF. In DNA form, the CDR3 reads TGTGCCAGCAGCCAAACCCGACAGGGACCCCTCGATGGCTACACCTTC.

This clone was counted a few times. The chain recombines TRBV6-6 with TRBJ2-7; D may be TRBD1 (5 bases). Germline CDR1 and CDR2: MNHNY and SVGAGI (reference sequence). The CDR3 extends over 14 amino acids. Trimming removed 2 bases from V and 5 bases from J, with 13 bases in between. The CDR3 is CASSYDLLGHEQYF. The CDR3 DNA sequence: TGTGCCAGCAGTTACGATCTCCTGGGGCACGAGCAGTACTTC.

The chain is built from TRBV30 and TRBJ1-1; no clear D gene. With 3 bases removed from V and 3 bases from J, the gap between germline ends came to 11 bases. Per the germline V gene, CDR1 is GTSNPN and CDR2 is SVGIG (reference sequence). This CDR3 comprises 13 residues. CDR3 sequence: CAWSLSADTEAFF. DNA for the CDR3: TGTGCCTGGAGCCTCTCGGCGGACACTGAAGCTTTCTTT.

This clone was seen only a few times. This chain links TRBV6-8 with TRBJ2-3, with a tentative D call TRBD1 (5 bases). The CDR3 has 18 residues. Germline V gene lookup returns CDR1 MNHGY and CDR2 SAAAGT. The V gene lost 7 bases and the J gene lost 1 base, with 24 bases spanning the gap. In nucleotides, the CDR3 is TGTGCCAGCACTGGGGCAGGGCCGGTGGCTACGCGCACAGATACGCAGTATTTT. Its translation: CASTGAGPVATRTDTQYF.

The chain has TRBV29-1 and TRBJ1-1; 7 bases align to TRBD1. V dropped 6 bases and J dropped 0; count of bases not matched to a gene: 7. CDR1 SQVTM and CDR2 ANQGSEA come from the germline V gene. The length of the CDR3 is 14 residues. DNA of the CDR3: TGCAGCGTCCGAATGGGGACAGTGAACACTGAAGCTTTCTTT. It encodes CSVRMGTVNTEAFF.

This chain joins TRBV4-2 and TRBJ2-7; TRBD2 matches 7 bases. The CDR3 runs 15 residues. J lost 3 bases, V lost 0 bases, and 5 bases had no gene match. Germline values: CDR1 LGHNA, CDR2 YNFKEQ. The DNA for the CDR3 is TGTGCCAGCAGCCAAGATAAGGCTAGCGGCTACGAGCAGTACTTC. This encodes CASSQDKASGYEQYF.

The rearrangement links TRBV29-1 to TRBJ1-2; D gene uncertain. CDR3 length: 11 amino acids. Per germline, CDR1 SQVTM and CDR2 ANQGSEA. V gave up 3 bases and J gave up 7 bases, with 9 bases separating them. CDR3 in amino acids: CSVDRQSGYTF. DNA of the CDR3: TGCAGCGTTGACAGACAAAGTGGCTACACCTTC.

This clone was seen a handful of times. The chain uses TRBV2 and TRBJ2-7, with D perhaps TRBD1 (6 bases). Per the germline V gene, CDR1 is SNHLY and CDR2 is FYNNEI. Trimming left V 5 bases short and J 7 bases short, with 9 bases between. There are 11 residues in the CDR3. In DNA form, the CDR3 reads TGTGCCAGCAGTCCCGGACAGGAGCAGTACTTC. This translates into CASSPGQEQYF.